The following is a TCR beta chain sequence with its context. Primers: 60 Vbeta forward and 13 Jbeta reverse. Libraries were prepared by immunoSEQ multiplex PCR; TCRdb keeps only in-frame clonotypes and omits some of them. The sample has over 85,000 clones, roughly 80% seen once. The data derive from a study of cytomegalovirus exposure and HLA in healthy donors. V lost 1 base, J lost 6 bases, and 8 bases stayed unmatched. This CDR3 spans 17 amino acids. CDR1 is SGHNT, CDR2 YYREEE, per germline (reference sequence). The chain uses TRBV5-4 and TRBJ2-2; 11 positions match TRBD2. The source is a young woman in good health and CMV-seronegative. The sample was PBMCs. The CDR3 DNA is TGTGCCAGCAGCTTGCCTTCCGGACTAGCGGGCGCCGGGGAGCTGTTTTTT. Residues: CASSLPSGLAGAGELFF.